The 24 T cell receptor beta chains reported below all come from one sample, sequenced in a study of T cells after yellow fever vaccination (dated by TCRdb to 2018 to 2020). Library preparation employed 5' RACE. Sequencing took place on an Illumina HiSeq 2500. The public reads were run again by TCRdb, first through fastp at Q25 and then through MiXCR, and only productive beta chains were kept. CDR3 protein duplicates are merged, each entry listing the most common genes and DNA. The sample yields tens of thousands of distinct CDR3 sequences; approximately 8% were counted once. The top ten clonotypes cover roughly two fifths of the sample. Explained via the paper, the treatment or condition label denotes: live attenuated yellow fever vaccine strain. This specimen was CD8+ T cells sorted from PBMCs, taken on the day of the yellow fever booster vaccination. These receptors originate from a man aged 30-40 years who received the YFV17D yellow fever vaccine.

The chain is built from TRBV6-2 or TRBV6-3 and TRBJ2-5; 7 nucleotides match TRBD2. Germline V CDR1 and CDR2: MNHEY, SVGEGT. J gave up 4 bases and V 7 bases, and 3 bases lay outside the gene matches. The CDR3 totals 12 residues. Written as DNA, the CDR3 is TGTGCCAGCATGGTAGCGGGAGAGACCCAGTACTTC. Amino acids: CASMVAGETQYF.

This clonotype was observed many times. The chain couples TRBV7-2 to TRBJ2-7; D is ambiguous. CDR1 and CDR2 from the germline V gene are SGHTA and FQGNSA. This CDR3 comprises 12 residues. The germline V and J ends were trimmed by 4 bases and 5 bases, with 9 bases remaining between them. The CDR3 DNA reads TGTGCCAGCAGCTCGACCAGCCACGAGCAGTACTTC. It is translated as CASSSTSHEQYF.

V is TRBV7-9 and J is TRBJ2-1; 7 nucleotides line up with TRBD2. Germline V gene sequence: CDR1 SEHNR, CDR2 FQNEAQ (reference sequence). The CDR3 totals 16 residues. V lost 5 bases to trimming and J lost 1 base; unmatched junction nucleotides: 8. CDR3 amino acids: CASSRGGRESYNEQFF. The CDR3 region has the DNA TGTGCCAGCAGCAGGGGTGGGAGGGAATCCTACAATGAGCAGTTCTTC.

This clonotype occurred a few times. CDR3 in amino acids: CASSLGMYNEQFF. Here the CDR3 DNA reads TGTGCCAGCAGCCTCGGGATGTACAATGAGCAGTTCTTC. The rearrangement joins TRBV7-6 to TRBJ2-1, with D possibly matching TRBD2 (5 bases). The V and J ends lost 5 bases and 4 bases respectively, with 9 bases between them. Germline V gene lookup returns CDR1 SGHVS and CDR2 FNYEAQ. The CDR3 length is 13 residues.

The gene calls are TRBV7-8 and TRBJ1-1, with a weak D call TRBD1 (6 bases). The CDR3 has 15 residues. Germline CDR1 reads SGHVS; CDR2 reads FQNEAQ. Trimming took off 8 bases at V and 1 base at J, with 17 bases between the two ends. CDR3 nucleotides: TGTGCCAGCTCATCGGACCGAGGGGGGAACACTGAAGCTTTCTTT. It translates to CASSSDRGGNTEAFF.

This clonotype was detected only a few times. Here the CDR3 reads CASSAGTGYSDTQYF. Here the CDR3 DNA reads TGTGCCAGCAGCGCAGGGACAGGGTATTCCGATACGCAGTATTTT. The rearrangement uses TRBV7-2 and TRBJ2-3, with 9 bases lining up with TRBD1. This CDR3 contains 15 residues. The germline V gene has CDR1 SGHTA and CDR2 FQGNSA. V was pared by 5 bases and J by 6 bases, with 9 bases of the junction left unmatched.

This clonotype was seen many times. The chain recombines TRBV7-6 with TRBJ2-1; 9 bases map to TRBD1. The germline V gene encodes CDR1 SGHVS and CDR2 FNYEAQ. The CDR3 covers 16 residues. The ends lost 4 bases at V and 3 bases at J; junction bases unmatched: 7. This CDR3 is CASSSSGTGFYNEQFF. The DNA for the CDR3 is TGTGCCAGCAGCTCCTCCGGGACAGGGTTCTACAATGAGCAGTTCTTC.

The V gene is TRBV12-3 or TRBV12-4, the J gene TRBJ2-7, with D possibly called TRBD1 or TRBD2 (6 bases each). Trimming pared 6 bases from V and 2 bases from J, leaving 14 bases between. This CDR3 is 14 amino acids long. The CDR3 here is CASSLPGAAYEQYF. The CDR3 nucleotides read TGTGCCAGCAGCCTACCGGGGGCCGCCTACGAGCAGTACTTC.

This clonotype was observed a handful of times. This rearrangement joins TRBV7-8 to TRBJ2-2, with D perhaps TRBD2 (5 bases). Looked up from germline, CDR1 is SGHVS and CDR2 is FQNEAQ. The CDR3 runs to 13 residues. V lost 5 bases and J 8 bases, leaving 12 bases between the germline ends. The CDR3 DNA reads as TGTGCCAGCAGCGAGCACGCGGGTGGGGAGCTGTTTTTT. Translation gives CASSEHAGGELFF.

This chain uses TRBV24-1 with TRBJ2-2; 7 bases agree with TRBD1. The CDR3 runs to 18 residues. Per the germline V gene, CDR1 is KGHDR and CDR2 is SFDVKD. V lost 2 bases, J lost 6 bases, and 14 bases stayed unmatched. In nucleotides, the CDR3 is TGTGCCACCAGTGATTCGTTTGGGGACAGTTGGGGGCCCGGGGAGCTGTTTTTT. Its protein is CATSDSFGDSWGPGELFF.

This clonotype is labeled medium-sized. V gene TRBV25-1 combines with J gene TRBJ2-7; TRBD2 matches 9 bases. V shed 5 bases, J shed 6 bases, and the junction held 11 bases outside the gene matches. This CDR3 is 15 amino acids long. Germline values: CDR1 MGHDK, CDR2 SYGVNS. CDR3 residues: CASSTLGREGPEQYF. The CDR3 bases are TGTGCCAGCAGTACCCTAGGGCGGGAGGGCCCCGAGCAGTACTTC.

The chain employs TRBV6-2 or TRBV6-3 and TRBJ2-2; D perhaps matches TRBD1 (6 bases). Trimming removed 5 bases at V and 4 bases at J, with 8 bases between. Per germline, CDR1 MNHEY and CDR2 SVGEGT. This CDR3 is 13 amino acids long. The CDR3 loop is CASSIGGTGELFF. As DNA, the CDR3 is TGTGCCAGCAGTATAGGGGGCACCGGGGAGCTGTTTTTT.

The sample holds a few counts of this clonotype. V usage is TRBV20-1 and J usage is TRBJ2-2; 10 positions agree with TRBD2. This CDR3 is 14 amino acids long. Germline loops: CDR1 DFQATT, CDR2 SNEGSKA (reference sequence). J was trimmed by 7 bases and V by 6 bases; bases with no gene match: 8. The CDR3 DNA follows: TGCAGTGCGTCGACGCCTAGCGGGGGCGGGGAGCTGTTTTTT. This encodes CSASTPSGGGELFF.

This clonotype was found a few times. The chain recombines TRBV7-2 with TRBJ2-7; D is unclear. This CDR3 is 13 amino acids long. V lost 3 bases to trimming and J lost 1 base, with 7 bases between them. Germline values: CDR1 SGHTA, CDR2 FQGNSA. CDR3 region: CASSFTDSYEQYF. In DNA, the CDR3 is TGTGCCAGCAGCTTCACGGATTCCTACGAGCAGTACTTC.

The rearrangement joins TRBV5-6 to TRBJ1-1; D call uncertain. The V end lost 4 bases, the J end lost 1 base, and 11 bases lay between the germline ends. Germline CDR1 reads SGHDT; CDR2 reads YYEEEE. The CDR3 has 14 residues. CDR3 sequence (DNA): TGTGCCAGCAGCGCGAATTTTAGGAACACTGAAGCTTTCTTT. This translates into CASSANFRNTEAFF.

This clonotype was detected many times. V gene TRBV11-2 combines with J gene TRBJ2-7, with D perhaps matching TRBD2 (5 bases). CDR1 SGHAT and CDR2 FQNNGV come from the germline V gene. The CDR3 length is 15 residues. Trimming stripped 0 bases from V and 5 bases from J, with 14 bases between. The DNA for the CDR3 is TGTGCCAGCAGCTTAGAATACGGACTTGGGAACGAGCAGTACTTC. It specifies CASSLEYGLGNEQYF.

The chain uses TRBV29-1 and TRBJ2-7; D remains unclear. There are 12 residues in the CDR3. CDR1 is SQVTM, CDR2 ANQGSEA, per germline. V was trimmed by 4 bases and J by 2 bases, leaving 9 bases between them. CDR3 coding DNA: TGCAGCGTTGGCACTCTAGCCTACGAGCAGTACTTC. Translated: CSVGTLAYEQYF.

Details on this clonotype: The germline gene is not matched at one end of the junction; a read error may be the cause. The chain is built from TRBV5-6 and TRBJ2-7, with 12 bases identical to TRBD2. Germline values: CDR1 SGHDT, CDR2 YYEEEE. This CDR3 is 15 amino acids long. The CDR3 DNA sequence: TGTGCGAGCAGGACTAGCGGGGCCCACCTCTACGAGCAGTACTTC. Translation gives CASRTSGAHLYEQYF. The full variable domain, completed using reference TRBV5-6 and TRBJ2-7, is DAGVTQSPTHLIKTRGQQVTLRCSPKSGHDTVSWYQQALGQGPQFIFQYYEEEERQRGNFPDRFSGHQFPNYSSELNVNALLLGDSALYLCASRTSGAHLYEQYFGPGTRLTVT.

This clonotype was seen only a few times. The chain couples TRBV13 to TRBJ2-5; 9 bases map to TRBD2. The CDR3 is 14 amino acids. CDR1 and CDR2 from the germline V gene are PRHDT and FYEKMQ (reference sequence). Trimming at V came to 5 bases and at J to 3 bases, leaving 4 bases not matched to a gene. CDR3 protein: CASSETSGKETQYF. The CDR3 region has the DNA TGTGCCAGCAGCGAGACTAGCGGAAAAGAGACCCAGTACTTC.

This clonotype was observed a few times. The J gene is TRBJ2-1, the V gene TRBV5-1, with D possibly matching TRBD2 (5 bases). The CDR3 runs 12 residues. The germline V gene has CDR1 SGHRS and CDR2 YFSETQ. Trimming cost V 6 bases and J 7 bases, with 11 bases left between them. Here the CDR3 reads CASTYPGNEQFF. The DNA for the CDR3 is TGCGCCAGCACATATCCGGGGAATGAGCAGTTCTTC.

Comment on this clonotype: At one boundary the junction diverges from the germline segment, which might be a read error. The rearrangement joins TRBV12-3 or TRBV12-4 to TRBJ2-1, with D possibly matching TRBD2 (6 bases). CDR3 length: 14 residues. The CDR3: CASSLEGSYNDQFF. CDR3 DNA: TGTGCCAGCAGTTTGGAGGGCTCCTACAATGATCAGTTCTTC.

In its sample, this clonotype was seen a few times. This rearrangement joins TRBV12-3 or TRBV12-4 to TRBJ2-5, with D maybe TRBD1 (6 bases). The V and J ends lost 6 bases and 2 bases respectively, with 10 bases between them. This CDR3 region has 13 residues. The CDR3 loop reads CASSQGGQETQYF. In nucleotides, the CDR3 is TGTGCCAGCAGCCAAGGGGGACAAGAGACCCAGTACTTC.

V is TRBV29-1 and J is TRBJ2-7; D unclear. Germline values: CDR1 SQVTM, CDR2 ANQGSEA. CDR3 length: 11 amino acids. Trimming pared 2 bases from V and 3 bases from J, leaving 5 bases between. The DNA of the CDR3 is TGCAGCGTTGAATATGGCTACGAGCAGTACTTC. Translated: CSVEYGYEQYF.

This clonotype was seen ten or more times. CDR3 amino acids: CASSFQRQGGSYEQYF. The CDR3 bases are TGTGCCAGCAGTTTCCAAAGACAGGGGGGCTCCTACGAGCAGTACTTC. V usage is TRBV6-5 and J usage is TRBJ2-7, with 9 bases aligning to TRBD1. The germline gives CDR1 MNHEY, CDR2 SVGAGI. The CDR3 spans 16 residues. Germline trimming cut 4 bases from V and 0 bases from J; bases unmatched to any gene: 7.